This TCR beta chain originates from a study of radiation and T cells in renal cell carcinoma. About the research overall: Nephrectomy followed 15 Gy stereotactic body radiation by 4 weeks. Findings and limits, study-wide: From baseline, blood top tumor clonotypes peaked at 2 weeks post-radiation.

Sequenced by immunoSEQ multiplex PCR; TCRdb stores in-frame clones only, minus some. The sample lists 100,000 to 150,000 clones; roughly 80% were seen once. In germline, CDR1 is MDHEN, CDR2 SYDVKM. The CDR3 length is 13 residues. V lost 6 bases to trimming and J lost 6 bases; unmatched junction nucleotides: 6. As concerns this clone: Its antigen is still unknown.

Time point indicated: baseline pretreatment blood. As to treatment: 15 Gy SBRT to primary tumor, nephrectomy 4 weeks later. Source: blood, taken from a patient whose treatment included radiotherapy and nephrectomy. This chain links TRBV28 with TRBJ1-1, with TRBD1 matching 8 bases. The sequence came from a woman aged 55 to 70 with renal cell carcinoma. In nucleotides, the CDR3 is TGTGCCAGCAGGCCTCAGGGGGCAGCTGAAGCTTTCTTT. The encoded protein is CASRPQGAAEAFF.